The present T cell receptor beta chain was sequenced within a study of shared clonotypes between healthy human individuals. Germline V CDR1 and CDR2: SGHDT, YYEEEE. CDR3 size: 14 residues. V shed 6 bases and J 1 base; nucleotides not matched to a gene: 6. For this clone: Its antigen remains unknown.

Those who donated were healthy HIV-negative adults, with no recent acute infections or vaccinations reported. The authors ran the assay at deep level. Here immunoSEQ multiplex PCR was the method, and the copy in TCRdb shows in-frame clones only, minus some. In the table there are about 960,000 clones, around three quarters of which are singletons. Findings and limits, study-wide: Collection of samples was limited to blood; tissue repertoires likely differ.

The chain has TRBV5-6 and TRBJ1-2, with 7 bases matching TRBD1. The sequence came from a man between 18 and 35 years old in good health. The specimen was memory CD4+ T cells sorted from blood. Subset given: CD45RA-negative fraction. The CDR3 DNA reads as TGTGCCAGCAAGGAGACAGGGATTAACTATGGCTACACCTTC. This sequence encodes CASKETGINYGYTF.